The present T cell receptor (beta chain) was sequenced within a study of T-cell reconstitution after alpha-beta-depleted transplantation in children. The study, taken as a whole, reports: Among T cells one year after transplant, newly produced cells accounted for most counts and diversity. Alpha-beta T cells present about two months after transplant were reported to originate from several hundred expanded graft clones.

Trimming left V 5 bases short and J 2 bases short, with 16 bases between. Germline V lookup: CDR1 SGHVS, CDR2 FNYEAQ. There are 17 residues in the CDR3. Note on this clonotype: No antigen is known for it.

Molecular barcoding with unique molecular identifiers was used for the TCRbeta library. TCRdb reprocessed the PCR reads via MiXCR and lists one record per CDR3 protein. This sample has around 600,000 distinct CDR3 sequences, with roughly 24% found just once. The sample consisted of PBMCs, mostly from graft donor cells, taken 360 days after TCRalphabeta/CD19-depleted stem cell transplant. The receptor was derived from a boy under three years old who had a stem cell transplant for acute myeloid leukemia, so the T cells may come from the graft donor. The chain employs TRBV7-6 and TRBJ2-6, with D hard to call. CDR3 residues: CASSTYTPVAGANVLTF. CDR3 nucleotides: TGTGCCAGCAGCACCTATACCCCGGTGGCTGGGGCCAACGTCCTGACTTTC.